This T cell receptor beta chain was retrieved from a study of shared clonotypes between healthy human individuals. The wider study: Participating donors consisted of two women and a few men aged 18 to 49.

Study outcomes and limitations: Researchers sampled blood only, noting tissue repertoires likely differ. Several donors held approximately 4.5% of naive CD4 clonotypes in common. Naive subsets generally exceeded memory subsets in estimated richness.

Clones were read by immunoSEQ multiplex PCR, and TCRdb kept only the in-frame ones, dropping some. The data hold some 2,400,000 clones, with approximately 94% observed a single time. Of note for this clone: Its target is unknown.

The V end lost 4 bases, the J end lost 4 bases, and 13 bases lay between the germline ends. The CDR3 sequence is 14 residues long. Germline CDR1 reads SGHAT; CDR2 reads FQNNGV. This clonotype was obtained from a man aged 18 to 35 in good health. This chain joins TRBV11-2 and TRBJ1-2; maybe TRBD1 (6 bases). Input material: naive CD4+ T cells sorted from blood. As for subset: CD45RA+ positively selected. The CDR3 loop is CASSSSRGLYGYTF. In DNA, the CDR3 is TGTGCCAGCAGCTCCTCCAGGGGCCTCTATGGCTACACCTTC. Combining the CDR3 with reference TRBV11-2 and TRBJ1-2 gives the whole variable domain EAGVAQSPRYKIIEKRQSVAFWCNPISGHATLYWYQQILGQGPKLLIQFQNNGVVDDSQLPKDRFSAERLKGVDSTLKIQPAKLEDSAVYLCASSSSRGLYGYTFGSGTRLTVV.